The text below deals with one T cell receptor beta chain. Only in-frame clones appear in the TCRdb table, and some are missing; sequencing was by immunoSEQ multiplex PCR. The sample consists of 200,000 to 250,000 clones, 65% to 85% of them appearing once. This specimen comes from a study of blood T cell repertoires in COVID-19. V lost 5 bases and J 6 bases, leaving 11 bases between the germline ends. The V gene's germline CDR1 is SGHTA and CDR2 FQGNSA. This CDR3 comprises 12 residues. This receptor was obtained from a woman aged 60-75 years with acute or convalescent COVID-19. The V and J genes are TRBV7-2 and TRBJ2-7; no reliable D call. Sequences were obtained from peripheral blood. CDR3 sequence (DNA): TGTGCCAGCAGCCTCTATTCTGGCGAGCAGTACTTC. This translates into CASSLYSGEQYF.